This entry is about one TCR beta chain. Which antigen it targets is not known. The sample holds no much larger clone one base away, and base qualities are not on file. The sample is drawn from a study of blood T cells in healthy people across ages (dated by TCRdb to the mid-2010s). As for the study more broadly: In model experiments, template switching captured roughly one uniquely barcoded TCR beta cDNA molecule for every two T cells. The study measured age-related changes in TCR beta repertoire diversity using deep sequencing normalized with unique cDNA molecular identifiers. The donors were divided into four age groups: young (average around 16 years), middle-aged (approximately 42), aged (roughly 60) and long-lived (roughly 88). The study analyzed two additional independent replicas of 1 million unique cDNA reads from the same blood draw for two donors, one aged 18 to 29 and one aged 80 or older. To avoid experimental bias, donors of different ages were distributed randomly across sequencing lanes. What the study reported, not specific to this receptor: There was a strong correlation between observed TCR beta diversity and the percentage of naive T cells measured by flow cytometry. As age increased, observed TCR beta diversity per million T cells dropped in a roughly linear way, and a significant reduction was already evident by age about 36. Compared with the aged group, more naive CD4+ T cells, fewer expanded clones and increased TCR diversity were shown by the long-lived group, suggesting age selection. Bulk unsorted PBMC profiling prevented conclusive comparison of naive and antigen-experienced compartments. Total diversity estimates from one million sequenced T cells were considered lower bounds and underestimates. Because the CMV infection status of the donors was unknown, age-related changes in expanded clonotypes may potentially have been confounded.

Systemically healthy Caucasian individuals from Russia, roughly 40 in total and aged roughly 6 to 95 years, were included as donors. Approximately 9.3 milliliters of peripheral blood were drawn from each donor into EDTA-treated Vacutainer tubes. Ficoll-Paque density-gradient centrifugation was used to isolate PBMCs, with at least 6 million obtained per sample. Total RNA, at least 6 micrograms per sample, was extracted from PBMCs with Trizol reagent. For every donor, an aliquot of PBMCs went through flow cytometry to measure the percentages of naive CD45RAhigh/CD27high T cells. The library was prepared using 5' RACE. The instrument was an Illumina HiSeq 2500. The second PCR ran for roughly 7 to 12 cycles and used a J-beta primer mix along with a sample-barcoded 5' primer. A unique molecular identifier was introduced onto each TCR beta cDNA molecule by a template-switch 5' adaptor carrying 12 random nucleotides. Each sample yielded at least 2.5 million CDR3-containing paired-end reads. First-strand cDNA synthesis was performed from all RNA using the Mint cDNA synthesis kit, with priming by a TRBC-specific oligonucleotide. All cDNA was treated with uracil-DNA glycosylase and then went through a first 18-cycle PCR with the universal primers M1SS and BC2_uni_R. From the authors' description of their analysis: For normalization, 1 million high-quality reads, each with a distinct molecular identifier, were randomly selected from each sample. Reads with shared molecular identifiers were discarded instead of being binned into consensus sequences. MiTCR, with a Q25 quality threshold and the strictest error-elimination algorithm, was used for CDR3 identification, clonotype clustering and error correction. A nonparametric unseen species model using Euler transformation provided a lower-bound estimate of total TCR beta diversity. Using fastp trimming at Q25 and MiXCR clonotype assembly, TCRdb reanalyzed the public sequencing data and kept in-frame beta chains. When rows share a CDR3 protein, they turn into one entry using the most common DNA and genes. For this entry, the V and J calls and clone size follow TCRdb and not the study's own pipeline. This sample gives approximately 690,000 distinct CDR3 sequences in total; roughly three fifths of them show up just once. The ten largest clones represent 30% to 45% of the sample.

The clonotype comes from a man in his fifties or sixties in good health. Input material: blood.

The bases are TGTGCCAGCAGAATCGGGGGGGCAGGGACAGATACGCAGTATTTT. Its protein product is CASRIGGAGTDTQYF. The chain is made from TRBV28 and TRBJ2-3, with 8 central nucleotides matching TRBD2. V is pruned by 6 bases and J by 3 bases, leaving 8 bases of the junction without a gene match. Sequences MDHEN (CDR1) and SYDVKM (CDR2) are obtained from the germline V gene. Taken from cysteine to phenylalanine, the CDR3 has 15 residues. Here the CDR3 DNA is all that survives: 45 bases in frame from base 1.